This T cell receptor beta chain originates from a study of cytomegalovirus exposure and HLA in healthy donors. PCR was performed using 60 Vbeta and 13 Jbeta primers. Generated by immunoSEQ multiplex PCR, the TCRdb table keeps only in-frame clones and is missing some. The sample totals under 150,000 clones. Germline CDR1 and CDR2: SQVTM and ANQGSEA. This CDR3 spans 13 amino acids. V was pared by 6 bases and J by 0 bases, with 11 bases between. The origin of this receptor is a woman aged 60-75 years in good health and CMV-seronegative. Material: PBMCs. The chain employs TRBV29-1 and TRBJ1-1, with D unclear. The CDR3 DNA sequence: TGCAGCGTGGTCGTACAGATGAACACTGAAGCTTTCTTT. Amino acid sequence: CSVVVQMNTEAFF.